This T cell receptor (beta chain) was documented in a study of blood T cells in healthy people across ages. At the level of the study: Capturing about one barcoded beta molecule per two T cells was achieved by template switching. Study-wide results and caveats: The study could not conclusively compare naive and antigen-experienced cells, given its unsorted PBMCs. There was a strong correlation between TCR beta diversity and naive T cell percentage.

The CDR3 is made up of 16 amino acids. Worth noting for this clonotype: The target antigen is unknown.

Together with a sample-barcoded 5' primer, a J-beta primer mix was included in a second PCR lasting about 7 to 11 cycles. TCRdb called the 5' RACE reads again in MiXCR, with one record for every CDR3 protein. The repertoire includes 700,000 to 950,000 distinct CDR3 sequences, 40% to 45% of them detected once, and approximately 22% sits in the top ten. The chain links TRBV21-1 to TRBJ2-3; TRBD1, as called in the table, went unchecked against the DNA. TRBV21-1 is labeled a pseudogene. The sequence derives from an older woman in good health. The sequenced sample was blood. This CDR3 is CASSKGETPEPDTQYF. For the CDR3, the DNA is TGTGCCAGCAGCAAAGGGGAGACCCCCGAACCAGATACGCAGTATTTT.